This T cell receptor (beta chain) appears in the sequencing data of a study of shared clonotypes between healthy human individuals (dated by TCRdb to the early 2020s). Notes on the research overall: The cohort included a few men and a couple of women between 18 and 49 years of age. Per donor, three plates each were used for CD4 naive and CD4 memory, two for CD8 naive, and one for CD8 memory. Blood TCR repertoires of a handful of healthy adults were deeply sequenced to estimate repertoire size and the extent of clonotype sharing between individuals. To increase sequencing depth and limit assay-specific biases, TCR repertoire library preparation and sequencing were carried out by different laboratories using diverse techniques. Between about 0.94 and 8.9 billion PBMCs per donor were obtained by leukapheresis. The paper as a whole reports these results and caveats: Because the study included a small number of donors, the genetic and exposure-history diversity represented was limited. Clonotypes shared by all four sorted-subset donors showed higher generation probabilities than non-shared clonotypes. Sampling was restricted to blood, and TCR repertoires in tissue are likely to differ from TCR repertoires in blood. Incomplete sequencing was indicated by rarefaction of sorted-subset datasets, despite the large sequencing depth. Naive subsets generally had larger estimated clonotype richness than memory subsets did. Based on pairwise subsampling, the degree of clonotype sharing among donors was expected to be affected by sequencing depth. Approximately 5% of naive CD4, 3.5% of naive CD8, roughly 2.4% of memory CD4, and 0.4% of memory CD8 clonotypes were shared across four donors.

CD8 naive samples were obtained by positive selection for CCR7 among CD45RO-negative cells, yielding a CD45RA+CCR7+ population from which TemRA cells were excluded. The donors were healthy, HIV-negative adults who had no recently reported acute infections or vaccinations. All donors were Caucasian adults living in Nashville, Tennessee, USA. Blood was obtained by leukapheresis, after which PBMCs were separated by Ficoll-Histopaque density gradient centrifugation and cryopreserved in liquid nitrogen vapor phase. Analytical flow cytometry was used to check the purity and quantity of each magnetically sorted T cell population. From each sorted fraction, genomic DNA was isolated and quantified by UV absorbance on a Nanodrop 2000c. Cut back by 4 bases and 3 bases, the V and J ends lie 7 bases apart. The CDR3 spans 12 residues, from the cysteine through the phenylalanine. Left in the record is the CDR3 DNA by itself, 36 bases read in frame from the first base. Sequences MDHEN (CDR1) and SYDVKM (CDR2) are obtained from the germline V gene.

This clone was detected ten times or more. The clone's antigen remains unknown. Base quality data are lacking; no much larger clone is found one base away. Using the deep immunoSEQ assay, multiplex PCR amplified TCR CDR3 regions from genomic DNA. Extracted genomic DNA from each cell subset was distributed evenly across all wells of several immunoSEQ 96-well plates, and each plate was treated as a replicate. Each replicate PCR for sorted subsets received around 200 ng genomic DNA, equal to roughly 33,000 T cell genomes. The purified libraries were quantified using a Qubit 3.0 fluorometer, sized with a Bioanalyzer 2100, and then quantified again using the KAPA Library Quantification kit. Each immunoSEQ 96-well plate was sequenced on its own single-read 150-cycle Illumina NextSeq 550 flow cell. The authors' pipeline ran thus. The immunoSEQ output contained only junctional sequences without quality scores, so filtering could not match that applied to full-length reads. To assign V/J genes and CDR3, sequences were annotated against IMGT germline references using PyIR, a Python wrapper for IgBLAST v1.9. Reads were filtered out if the reads had weak V/J assignments (E-value above 1e-6), no CDR3, stop codons, out-of-frame junctions, or ambiguous translated residues. V3J clonotypes were defined as sequences sharing an identical inferred V gene, J gene, and CDR3 amino acid sequence. To compute the percentage overlap between repertoires, the number of shared unique clonotypes was divided by the size of the smaller repertoire. Repertoire richness was assessed with RTK rarefaction, the Chao1 estimator, and Recon v2.1 estimates of unobserved clonotypes. Generation probabilities for all TCRbeta clonotypes obtained by the gDNA method from four donors were computed using OLGA. Imported from immuneACCESS, the table was reduced by TCRdb to in-frame sequences with V and J called. These copies leave out some clones; in studies compared against another copy, an unresolved V gene accounts for under half, and the cause of the remainder is not known. Clonal size and the V and J genes are those of that table, whereas D and trimming came from the DNA. Within this sample are hundreds of thousands of clones, with around 92% of them counted one time only. The ten largest clones represent 24% of the sample.

The receptor chain draws on TRBV28 and TRBJ2-7; confidence is insufficient to name the D gene. The TCR sequence derives from a man aged 25-45 years in good health. The source material was naive CD8+ T cells sorted from blood. The cell subset or site label, as the study defines it: CD45RA+CCR7+. The sequence in DNA is TGTGCCAGCAGTTATATGAACTACGAGCAGTACTTC. It codes for CASSYMNYEQYF.